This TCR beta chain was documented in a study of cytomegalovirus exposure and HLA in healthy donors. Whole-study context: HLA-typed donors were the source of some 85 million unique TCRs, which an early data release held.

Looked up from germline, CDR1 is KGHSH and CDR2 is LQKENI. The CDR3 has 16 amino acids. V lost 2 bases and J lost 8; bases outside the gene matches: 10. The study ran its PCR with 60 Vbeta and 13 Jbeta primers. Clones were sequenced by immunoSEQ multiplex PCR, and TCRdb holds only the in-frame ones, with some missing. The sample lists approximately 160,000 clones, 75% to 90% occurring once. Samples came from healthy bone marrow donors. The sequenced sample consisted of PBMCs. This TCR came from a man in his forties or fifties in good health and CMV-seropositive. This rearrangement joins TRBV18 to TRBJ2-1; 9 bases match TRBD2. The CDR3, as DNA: TGTGCCAGCTCACCAGAGAGTAGCGGGAGTTTCGATGAGCAGTTCTTC. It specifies CASSPESSGSFDEQFF.